This T cell receptor beta chain emerged from a study of cytomegalovirus exposure and HLA in healthy donors. Study as a whole: HLA-typed donors were the source of about 85 million unique TCRs held in an early data release.

The junction had 7 bases not matched to a gene; V was cut back by 2 bases and J by 14 bases. This CDR3 is built from 12 residues. The V gene's germline CDR1 is GTSNPN and CDR2 SVGIG (reference sequence). Amplification used 60 Vbeta primers and 13 Jbeta primers. In the study's own analysis: Some 11 million of the about 80 million unique TCR beta chains counted in a later analysis were shared. Profiling relied on immunoSEQ multiplex PCR, and the TCRdb table lists in-frame clones only, not all of them. D and trimming were read from the DNA, whereas the V and J calls and clone size are those reported in that table. In the table there are some 190,000 clones, 75% to 85% of which are singletons.

The rearrangement links TRBV30 to TRBJ2-1, with 9 bases aligning to TRBD2. This TCR was recovered from a woman aged 30 to 39 in good health and CMV-seropositive. The sample comprised PBMCs. CDR3 bases: TGTGCCTGGAGTTCTGCTGCGGGGGGGGAGTTCTTC. This translates into CAWSSAAGGEFF.